This T cell receptor (beta chain) was observed in a study of CD8 T cells in Susac syndrome. RNA totalling 0.5 to 1 ug underwent reverse transcription with random hexamers. Multiplex immunoSEQ PCR targeted 54 Vbeta and 13 Jbeta TCR beta segments. TCRdb passed the immunoSEQ multiplex PCR reads through MiXCR, listing each CDR3 protein once. The table records about 430,000 distinct CDR3 sequences, more than 80% of them present only once. Trimming stripped 7 bases from V and 5 bases from J, with 15 bases between. The CDR3 extends over 14 amino acids. In germline, CDR1 is LGHDT, CDR2 YNNKEL (reference sequence).

The chain couples TRBV3-1 to TRBJ2-1; D possibly corresponds to TRBD1 (7 bases). The sample consisted of CD8+ T cells from PBMCs. The sequence came from a human donor with multiple sclerosis. CDR3 in amino acids: CASNSRGADNEQFF. CDR3 coding DNA: TGTGCCAGCAACTCCAGGGGGGCGGACAATGAGCAGTTCTTC.